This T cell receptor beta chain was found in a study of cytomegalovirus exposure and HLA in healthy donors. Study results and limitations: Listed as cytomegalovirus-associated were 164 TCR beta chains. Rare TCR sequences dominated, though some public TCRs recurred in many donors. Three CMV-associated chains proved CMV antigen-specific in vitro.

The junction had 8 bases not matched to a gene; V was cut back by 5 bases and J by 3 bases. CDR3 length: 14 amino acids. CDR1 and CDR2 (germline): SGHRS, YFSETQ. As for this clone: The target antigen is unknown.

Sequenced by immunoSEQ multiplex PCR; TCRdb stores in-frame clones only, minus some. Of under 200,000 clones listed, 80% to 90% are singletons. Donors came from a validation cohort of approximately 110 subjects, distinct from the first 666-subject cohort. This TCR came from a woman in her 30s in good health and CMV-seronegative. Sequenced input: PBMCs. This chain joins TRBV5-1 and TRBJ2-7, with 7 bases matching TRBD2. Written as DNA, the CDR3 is TGCGCCAGCAGACCCGGGACTACCAACTACGAGCAGTACTTC. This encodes CASRPGTTNYEQYF.